Following are 7 T cell receptor beta chains from one sample sequenced in a study of human versus mouse CDR3 diversity and MHC coevolution. Repertoires were generated with immunoSEQ multiplex PCR, while TCRdb's copy carries only in-frame clones and drops some. The data show some 80,000 clones, with 85% to 95% seen just once and about 0.14% held by the top ten. The sequenced sample was naive CD4+ T cells from blood. The subset is: CD45RO-negative CD62L-positive naive CD4 T cells. These receptors were taken from a person aged 30-69 years in good health.

The rearrangement joins TRBV28 to TRBJ2-6; D may be TRBD2 (5 bases). This CDR3 is 16 amino acids long. The V and J ends lost 3 bases and 2 bases respectively, with 11 bases between them. Germline assignment: CDR1 MDHEN and CDR2 SYDVKM. The chain's CDR3 is CASSLTKGAGANVLTF. CDR3 DNA: TGTGCCAGCAGTTTGACGAAGGGAGCTGGGGCCAACGTCCTGACTTTC.

The rearrangement joins TRBV2 to TRBJ2-2; 8 nucleotides line up with TRBD1. The CDR3 runs 15 residues. Looked up from germline, CDR1 is SNHLY and CDR2 is FYNNEI. Losses at the gene ends were 8 bases for V and 2 bases for J; bases not matched to a gene: 7. The CDR3 protein is CASGGGTGNTGELFF. The CDR3 DNA is TGTGCCAGCGGAGGCGGGACAGGTAACACCGGGGAGCTGTTTTTT. The full variable domain, completed using reference TRBV2 and TRBJ2-2, is EPEVTQTPSHQVTQMGQEVILRCVPISNHLYFYWYRQILGQKVEFLVSFYNNEISEKSEIFDDQFSVERPDGSNFTLKIRSTKLEDSAMYFCASGGGTGNTGELFFGEGSRLTVL.

This chain connects TRBV5-1 to TRBJ2-7; 11 positions match TRBD2. The germline V gene encodes CDR1 SGHRS and CDR2 YFSETQ. J gave up 3 bases and V 4 bases, and 9 bases lay outside the gene matches. The CDR3 sequence is 16 residues long. CDR3 region: CASSLDGTSGLYEQYF. DNA of the CDR3: TGCGCCAGCAGCCTTGATGGGACTAGCGGTCTCTACGAGCAGTACTTC.

This chain uses TRBV5-1 with TRBJ1-1; D is uncertain. Trimming stripped 0 bases from V and 0 bases from J, with 9 bases between. CDR1 is SGHRS, CDR2 YFSETQ, per germline. This CDR3 region has 15 residues. The CDR3 loop reads CASSLGPGMNTEAFF. Written as DNA, the CDR3 is TGCGCCAGCAGCTTGGGGCCCGGGATGAACACTGAAGCTTTCTTT.

This clone was observed once. The chain has TRBV18 and TRBJ2-3; D may be TRBD2 (6 bases). The CDR3 extends over 15 amino acids. Germline V gene sequence: CDR1 KGHSH, CDR2 LQKENI. Trimming cost V 2 bases and J 6 bases, with 15 bases left between them. Here the CDR3 DNA reads TGTGCCAGCTCACCAGCACCACCAGGGACTGATACGCAGTATTTT. It is translated as CASSPAPPGTDTQYF.

V and J are TRBV2 and TRBJ1-4, with no clear D. The CDR3 consists of 15 residues. Germline CDR1 and CDR2: SNHLY and FYNNEI. V was trimmed by 3 bases and J by 4 bases, leaving 12 bases between them. The CDR3, as DNA: TGTGCCAGCAGTGACCTAGGTCTGGGTAATGAAAAACTGTTTTTT. Protein sequence: CASSDLGLGNEKLFF. Based on the CDR3 plus reference TRBV2 and TRBJ1-4, the full variable domain is EPEVTQTPSHQVTQMGQEVILRCVPISNHLYFYWYRQILGQKVEFLVSFYNNEISEKSEIFDDQFSVERPDGSNFTLKIRSTKLEDSAMYFCASSDLGLGNEKLFFGSGTQLSVL.

This rearrangement joins TRBV6-1 to TRBJ2-7, with D uncertain. CDR3 size: 13 residues. Germline V gives CDR1 MNHNS, CDR2 SASEGT. Trimming removed 5 bases from V and 0 bases from J, with 8 bases in between. The CDR3 region is CASSLADSYEQYF. The CDR3 coding sequence is TGTGCCAGCAGTTTGGCAGACTCCTACGAGCAGTACTTC.